This entry lists 11 T cell receptor beta chains sequenced from one sample in a study of cytomegalovirus exposure and HLA in healthy donors. The PCR had 60 Vbeta and 13 Jbeta primers. Assay: immunoSEQ multiplex PCR; the TCRdb copy retains only in-frame clones and omits some. The sample includes 200,000 to 250,000 clones. Sequenced: PBMCs. Source of these receptors: a woman in her 30s in good health and CMV-seropositive.

The chain joins TRBV6-1 to TRBJ2-5; possibly TRBD1 for D (5 bases). Trimming left V 5 bases short and J 5 bases short, with 21 bases between. The CDR3 has 16 amino acids. Germline loops: CDR1 MNHNS, CDR2 SASEGT. The CDR3 DNA is TGTGCCAGCAGTAAAGGACAAGTTCAACAAGACGAGACCCAGTACTTC. It codes for CASSKGQVQQDETQYF.

V and J are TRBV9 and TRBJ2-1; 7 bases line up with TRBD1. CDR1 and CDR2 (germline): SGDLS, YYNGEE. V shed 3 bases and J 6 bases; nucleotides not matched to a gene: 12. The CDR3 has 16 amino acids. CDR3 nucleotides: TGTGCCAGCAGCGGCCAGACAGGGCCAACTTTCAATGAGCAGTTCTTC. Its protein is CASSGQTGPTFNEQFF.

The rearrangement links TRBV27 to TRBJ2-7; D not resolved. Trimming shortened V by 2 bases and J by 0 bases, and 5 bases separated the two germline ends. The germline V gene encodes CDR1 MNHEY and CDR2 SMNVEV (reference sequence). CDR3 size: 13 residues. DNA of the CDR3: TGTGCCAGCAGTTTAGCGGCCTCCTACGAGCAGTACTTC. Translation gives CASSLAASYEQYF.

The V and J genes are TRBV19 and TRBJ1-2; D ambiguous. V shed 5 bases and J shed 4 bases, with 11 bases lying between them. Germline V gives CDR1 LNHDA, CDR2 SQIVND (reference sequence). This CDR3 has 13 amino acids. The CDR3 spells CASSLDISYGYTF. CDR3 nucleotides: TGTGCCAGTAGTCTCGACATTTCCTATGGCTACACCTTC.

V gene TRBV29-1 combines with J gene TRBJ1-2; D is undetermined. CDR3 size: 15 residues. From germline, CDR1 is SQVTM and CDR2 ANQGSEA. Trimming shortened V by 6 bases and J by 3 bases, and 20 bases separated the two germline ends. The CDR3 spells CSVPKTLNGDYGYTF. The DNA for the CDR3 is TGCAGCGTCCCTAAAACCCTGAACGGAGACTATGGCTACACCTTC.

The gene calls are TRBV5-6 and TRBJ2-5; 7 bases are shared with TRBD1. The assigned J gene may be wrong: the sequence end matches TRBJ2-7 better. CDR1 SGHDT and CDR2 YYEEEE come from the germline V gene. The CDR3 runs 13 residues. CDR3 protein: CASSLDRVHEQYF. The CDR3 nucleotides are TGTGCCAGCAGCTTAGACAGGGTCCACGAGCAGTACTTC.

The chain uses TRBV5-4 and TRBJ1-2; D is unresolved. The CDR3 length is 15 residues. Trimming removed 1 base at V and 5 bases at J, with 15 bases between. Germline CDR1 and CDR2: SGHNT and YYREEE (reference sequence). This chain's CDR3 is CASSLLESSRYGYTF. The CDR3 coding sequence is TGTGCCAGCAGCTTGCTCGAATCGAGTAGATATGGCTACACCTTC. Combining the CDR3 with reference TRBV5-4 and TRBJ1-2 gives the whole variable domain ETGVTQSPTHLIKTRGQQVTLRCSSQSGHNTVSWYQQALGQGPQFIFQYYREEENGRGNFPPRFSGLQFPNYSSELNVNALELDDSALYLCASSLLESSRYGYTFGSGTRLTVV.

Remarks on this clone: Other nucleotide sequences in the sample specify the same CDR3. The V and J genes are TRBV7-2 and TRBJ1-1, with 8 bases lining up with TRBD1. The junction had 6 bases not matched to a gene; V was cut back by 5 bases and J by 4 bases. Per germline, CDR1 SGHTA and CDR2 FQGNSA. This CDR3 comprises 14 residues. The CDR3 DNA sequence: TGTGCCAGCAGCGGCCGGGACAGGAGCACTGAAGCTTTCTTT. This translates into CASSGRDRSTEAFF.

The V and J genes are TRBV28 and TRBJ1-1; D is undetermined. CDR3 length equals 11 residues. CDR1 is MDHEN and CDR2 is SYDVKM in the germline V gene. The ends were cut back, 3 bases at V and 11 bases at J, with 10 bases in the middle. The CDR3, as DNA: TGTGCCAGCAGTTTCATTCACAGCGCTTTCTTT. This sequence encodes CASSFIHSAFF.

The gene calls are TRBV30 and TRBJ1-1; D possibly corresponds to TRBD1 (5 bases). Germline-derived CDR1 and CDR2 are GTSNPN and SVGIG (reference sequence). The CDR3 has 12 amino acids. V dropped 6 bases and J dropped 2 bases, with 10 bases sitting between them. The CDR3 nucleotides read TGTGCCTGCGGACAAATAAACACTGAAGCTTTCTTT. This sequence encodes CACGQINTEAFF.

The chain recombines TRBV7-2 with TRBJ1-4; no firm D call. Germline CDR1 reads SGHTA; CDR2 reads FQGNSA. V lost 5 bases, J lost 8 bases, and 18 bases lay in between. The CDR3 covers 15 residues. The CDR3 protein is CASSDTPAYNEKLFF. The CDR3 DNA sequence: TGTGCCAGCAGCGACACCCCGGCCTACAACGAAAAACTGTTTTTT.